One sample yielded the 24 T cell receptor beta chains listed below, sequenced in a study of control samples from healthy donors and cancer patients. Using immunoSEQ multiplex PCR, the repertoire was profiled, and TCRdb retains in-frame clones only, with some absent. This sample carries under 80,000 clones, roughly 94% of them seen once, and the ten largest clones take roughly 6.2%. Sample: blood. Receptor source: a woman in her thirties or forties in good health.

This chain connects TRBV7-2 to TRBJ1-6; TRBD1 might be the D (5 bases). The CDR3 runs to 14 residues. Germline values: CDR1 SGHTA, CDR2 FQGNSA. V was cut by 6 bases and J by 8 bases, with 14 bases left in between. Written as DNA, the CDR3 is TGTGCCAGCAGGGGAGACAGTGCTTATTCACCCCTCCACTTT. It translates to CASRGDSAYSPLHF.

A single count supports this clone. The chain has TRBV9 and TRBJ1-2; D might be TRBD1 (5 bases). The germline V and J ends were trimmed by 3 bases and 2 bases, with 17 bases remaining between them. Germline values: CDR1 SGDLS, CDR2 YYNGEE. The CDR3 has 16 amino acids. The CDR3: CASSAGVGEGNYGYTF. DNA for the CDR3: TGTGCCAGCAGCGCGGGGGTTGGGGAGGGAAACTATGGCTACACCTTC.

The rearrangement joins TRBV18 to TRBJ2-2, with 8 bases aligning to TRBD1. The V segment lost 6 bases and the J segment 0 bases; nucleotides outside the gene matches: 15. Germline V gene sequence: CDR1 KGHSH, CDR2 LQKENI. The CDR3 extends over 19 amino acids. CDR3 sequence (DNA): TGTGCCAGCTCCACCTCGTTCCGGGACAGGATCGCGAACACCGGGGAGCTGTTTTTT. Translated, it gives CASSTSFRDRIANTGELFF. The full variable domain, in which reference TRBV18 and TRBJ2-2 provide the parts outside the CDR3, is NAGVMQNPRHLVRRRGQEARLRCSPMKGHSHVYWYRQLPEEGLKFMVYLQKENIIDESGMPKERFSAEFPKEGPSILRIQQVVRGDSAAYFCASSTSFRDRIANTGELFFGEGSRLTVL.

V gene TRBV7-8 combines with J gene TRBJ1-5; D gene ambiguous. Germline assignment: CDR1 SGHVS and CDR2 FQNEAQ. Trimming pared 1 base from V and 3 bases from J, leaving 10 bases between. The CDR3 consists of 15 residues. The CDR3 loop reads CASSLVAEPNQPQHF. For the CDR3, the DNA is TGTGCCAGCAGCTTAGTGGCTGAGCCCAATCAGCCCCAGCATTTT. Complete variable domain (other parts from reference TRBV7-8 and TRBJ1-5): GAGVSQSPRYKVAKRGQDVALRCDPISGHVSLFWYQQALGQGPEFLTYFQNEAQLDKSGLPSDRFFAERPEGSVSTLKIQRTQQEDSAVYLCASSLVAEPNQPQHFGDGTRLSIL.

The V call is TRBV5-1, the J call TRBJ1-2, with 10 bases aligning to TRBD1. The V and J ends lost 4 bases and 8 bases, in that order; junction bases with no gene match: 11. Germline V gene data show CDR1 as SGHRS and CDR2 as YFSETQ. The CDR3 loop spans 15 amino acids. The CDR3 region has the DNA TGCGCCAGCAGCAAAGAGACAGGGGGCTTTGAGGGCTACACCTTC. It encodes CASSKETGGFEGYTF.

This chain joins TRBV5-1 and TRBJ1-1; D remains unclear. This CDR3 is built from 15 residues. V dropped 0 bases and J dropped 0 bases, with 9 bases sitting between them. The germline V gene has CDR1 SGHRS and CDR2 YFSETQ. The CDR3 reads CASSLVLNMNTEAFF. The CDR3, as DNA: TGCGCCAGCAGCTTGGTCCTTAACATGAACACTGAAGCTTTCTTT.

This chain uses TRBV7-3 with TRBJ2-1; possibly TRBD1 or TRBD2 for D (6 bases each). The CDR3 consists of 15 residues. V dropped 1 base and J dropped 4 bases, with 11 bases sitting between them. Germline V gives CDR1 SGHTA, CDR2 FQGTGA. The chain's CDR3 is CASSLMEGGYNEQFF. CDR3 DNA sequence: TGTGCCAGCAGCTTAATGGAGGGGGGATACAATGAGCAGTTCTTC.

This clone occurred once. The chain joins TRBV10-1 to TRBJ2-5; 7 bases fit TRBD1. With 3 bases clipped from V and 5 bases from J, the junction kept 6 bases outside the gene matches. There are 14 residues in the CDR3. CDR1 is WNHNN, CDR2 SYGVQD, per germline (reference sequence). The CDR3 protein is CASSDPRGLETQYF. In nucleotides, the CDR3 is TGCGCCAGCAGTGATCCTAGGGGGCTGGAGACCCAGTACTTC.

The rearrangement joins TRBV11-1 to TRBJ2-3; D uncertain. Germline V CDR1 and CDR2: SGHAT, FQDESV (reference sequence). The CDR3 consists of 14 residues. V lost 5 bases and J 0 bases, leaving 9 bases between the germline ends. CDR3 region: CASSRGLSTDTQYF. CDR3 sequence (DNA): TGTGCCAGCAGCCGAGGCCTTAGCACAGATACGCAGTATTTT.

The V call is TRBV3-1 (or the pseudogene TRBV3-2), the J call TRBJ2-3, with TRBD2 identical over 10 bases. The CDR3 covers 17 residues. Germline lookup yields CDR1 LGHDT and CDR2 YNNKEL (reference sequence). Trimming cost V 4 bases and J 0 bases; bases outside gene matches: 7. The CDR3 is CASSPSGRGSSTDTQYF. DNA for the CDR3: TGTGCCAGCAGCCCTAGCGGGAGAGGATCTAGCACAGATACGCAGTATTTT.

The V and J genes are TRBV2 and TRBJ2-7; no clear D gene. This CDR3 has 12 amino acids. The V end lost 6 bases, the J end lost 0 bases, and 6 bases lay between the germline ends. Germline V gene data show CDR1 as SNHLY and CDR2 as FYNNEI. The CDR3 region has the DNA TGTGCCAGCAGCATAGACTCCTACGAGCAGTACTTC. Protein: CASSIDSYEQYF.

The V gene is TRBV6-6, the J gene TRBJ1-2; D gene unclear. Per the germline V gene, CDR1 is MNHNY and CDR2 is SVGAGI (reference sequence). Deletions cut 0 bases from V and 2 bases from J, with 7 bases between. The CDR3 sequence is 14 residues long. In DNA, the CDR3 is TGTGCCAGCAGTTACTCTAAAGGGAACTATGGCTACACCTTC. Encoded protein: CASSYSKGNYGYTF.

The gene calls are TRBV10-3 and TRBJ2-5; possibly TRBD1 for D (6 bases). V lost 0 bases and J 1 base, leaving 6 bases between the germline ends. Germline V gene sequence: CDR1 ENHRY, CDR2 SYGVKD. This CDR3 has 14 amino acids. DNA for the CDR3: TGTGCCATCAGTGAGTCGACAGGCCAAGAGACCCAGTACTTC. Translated: CAISESTGQETQYF.

The V call is TRBV18, the J call TRBJ1-6, with D unclear. CDR1 KGHSH and CDR2 LQKENI come from the germline V gene. The CDR3 totals 14 residues. V was trimmed by 3 bases and J by 10 bases, leaving 13 bases between them. Written as DNA, the CDR3 is TGTGCCAGCTCACCGCGACGGCCATACTCACCCCTCCACTTT. Residues: CASSPRRPYSPLHF.

This clone was seen just once. As DNA, the CDR3 is TGCGCCAGCAGCTCCCCCGGAGGGGACGAGCAGTACTTC. It specifies CASSSPGGDEQYF. The chain is built from TRBV5-1 and TRBJ2-7; a possible D gene is TRBD2 (6 bases). Looked up from germline, CDR1 is SGHRS and CDR2 is YFSETQ. The CDR3 length is 13 residues. Trimming left V 3 bases short and J 5 bases short, with 12 bases between. Complete variable domain (other parts from reference TRBV5-1 and TRBJ2-7): KAGVTQTPRYLIKTRGQQVTLSCSPISGHRSVSWYQQTPGQGLQFLFEYFSETQRNKGNFPGRFSGRQFSNSRSEMNVSTLELGDSALYLCASSSPGGDEQYFGPGTRLTVT.

V usage is TRBV7-6 and J usage is TRBJ2-1; maybe TRBD2 (6 bases). Germline loops: CDR1 SGHVS, CDR2 FNYEAQ. The V end lost 1 base, the J end lost 7 bases, and 17 bases lay between the germline ends. The CDR3 is 16 residues long. CDR3 amino acids: CASSLVGGTGDNEQFF. In DNA form, the CDR3 reads TGTGCCAGCAGCTTAGTAGGCGGGACCGGCGATAATGAGCAGTTCTTC.

This clone was recorded only once. Here the CDR3 reads CASARIAGAGELFF. CDR3 DNA: TGCGCCAGCGCTCGGATAGCGGGAGCCGGGGAGCTGTTTTTT. The chain carries TRBV4-1 and TRBJ2-2; 9 nucleotides match TRBD2. CDR1 MGHRA and CDR2 YSYEKL come from the germline V gene. This CDR3 region has 14 residues. J lost 6 bases, V lost 8 bases, and 7 bases had no gene match.

The J gene is TRBJ2-1, the V gene TRBV10-1, with 11 positions matching TRBD2. This CDR3 contains 23 residues. V was pared by 3 bases and J by 0 bases, with 22 bases of the junction left unmatched. The germline gives CDR1 WNHNN, CDR2 SYGVQD (reference sequence). The CDR3 coding sequence is TGCGCCAGCAGTGACCCATTGGGCAACGTAGCGGGAGGGCCCCCGAGCTCCTACAATGAGCAGTTCTTC. Its protein is CASSDPLGNVAGGPPSSYNEQFF.

This chain joins TRBV7-9 and TRBJ1-1; 9 bases are a match to TRBD1. Trimming at V came to 2 bases and at J to 4 bases, leaving 8 bases not matched to a gene. This CDR3 has 16 residues. In germline, CDR1 is SEHNR, CDR2 FQNEAQ (reference sequence). CDR3 in amino acids: CASSLPRTGVGTEAFF. Written as DNA, the CDR3 is TGTGCCAGCAGCTTACCGAGGACAGGGGTGGGCACTGAAGCTTTCTTT. Looking up the rest from reference TRBV7-9 and TRBJ1-1 gives the full variable domain: DTGVSQNPRHKITKRGQNVTFRCDPISEHNRLYWYRQTLGQGPEFLTYFQNEAQLEKSRLLSDRFSAERPKGSFSTLEIQRTEQGDSAMYLCASSLPRTGVGTEAFFGQGTRLTVV.

The V gene is TRBV6-5, the J gene TRBJ2-1; D may be TRBD1 (6 bases). CDR3 length: 15 residues. From germline, CDR1 is MNHEY and CDR2 SVGAGI. Trimming pared 6 bases from V and 1 base from J, leaving 13 bases between. CDR3 DNA sequence: TGTGCCAGCAGCGCTGGACAGATATCCTACAATGAGCAGTTCTTC. It specifies CASSAGQISYNEQFF.

This clone was found once. The chain couples TRBV11-2 to TRBJ1-1; maybe TRBD1 (6 bases). V gave up 7 bases and J gave up 1 base, with 13 bases separating them. Per germline, CDR1 SGHAT and CDR2 FQNNGV. This CDR3 has 14 amino acids. CDR3 nucleotide sequence: TGTGCCAGCACCTATACGACAGGGAACACTGAAGCTTTCTTT. It encodes CASTYTTGNTEAFF.

CDR3 coding DNA: TGTGCCAGCTCACCTCGCGAACGACAGGTCTACGAGCAGTACTTC. Translating gives CASSPRERQVYEQYF. J is TRBJ2-7 and V is TRBV18; the D gene is possibly TRBD1 (6 bases). The CDR3 sequence is 15 residues long. Trimming left V 3 bases short and J 3 bases short, with 15 bases between. Germline assignment: CDR1 KGHSH and CDR2 LQKENI.

The gene calls are TRBV4-1 and TRBJ1-2; D might be TRBD1 (5 bases). Trimming took 5 bases from V and 9 from J, leaving 19 bases between them. This CDR3 is 14 amino acids long. The germline V gene has CDR1 MGHRA and CDR2 YSYEKL. The CDR3 DNA sequence: TGCGCCAGCAGCACCCCCCCCGGGGGGGGTCGCTACACCTTC. This codes for CASSTPPGGGRYTF.

In its sample, this clone was seen a few times. The V gene is TRBV29-1, the J gene TRBJ1-1, with D possibly TRBD1 on 5 matching bases. Germline V gene lookup returns CDR1 SQVTM and CDR2 ANQGSEA. The CDR3 has 11 residues. V gave up 7 bases and J gave up 4 bases, with 10 bases separating them. CDR3 amino acids: CSAGRGTEAFF. In DNA form, the CDR3 reads TGCAGCGCCGGAAGGGGCACTGAAGCTTTCTTT.